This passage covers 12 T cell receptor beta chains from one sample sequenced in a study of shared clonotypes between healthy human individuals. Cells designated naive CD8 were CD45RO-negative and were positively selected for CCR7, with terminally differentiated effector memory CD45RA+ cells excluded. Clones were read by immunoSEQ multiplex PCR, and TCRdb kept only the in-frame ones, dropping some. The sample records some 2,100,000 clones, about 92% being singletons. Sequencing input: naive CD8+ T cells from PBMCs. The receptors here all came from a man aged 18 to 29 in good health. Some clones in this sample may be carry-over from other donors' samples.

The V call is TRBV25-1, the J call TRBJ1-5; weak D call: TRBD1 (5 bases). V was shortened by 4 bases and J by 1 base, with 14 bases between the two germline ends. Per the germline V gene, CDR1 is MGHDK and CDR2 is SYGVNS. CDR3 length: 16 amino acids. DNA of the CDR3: TGTGCCAGCAGTGCGTGTGGGACGGGCAGCAATCAGCCCCAGCATTTT. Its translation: CASSACGTGSNQPQHF.

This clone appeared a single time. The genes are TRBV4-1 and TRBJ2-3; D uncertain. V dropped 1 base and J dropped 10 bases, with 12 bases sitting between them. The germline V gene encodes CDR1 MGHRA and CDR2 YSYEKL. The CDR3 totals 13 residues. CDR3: CASSQGDLRAQYF. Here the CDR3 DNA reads TGCGCCAGCAGCCAAGGAGACCTCCGCGCGCAGTATTTT.

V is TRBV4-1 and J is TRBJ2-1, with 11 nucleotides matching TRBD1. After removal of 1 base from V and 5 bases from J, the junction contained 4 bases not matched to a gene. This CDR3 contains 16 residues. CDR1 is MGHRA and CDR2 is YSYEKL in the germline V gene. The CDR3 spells CASSQGGTGGNNEQFF. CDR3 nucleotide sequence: TGCGCCAGCAGCCAAGGCGGGACAGGGGGAAACAATGAGCAGTTCTTC.

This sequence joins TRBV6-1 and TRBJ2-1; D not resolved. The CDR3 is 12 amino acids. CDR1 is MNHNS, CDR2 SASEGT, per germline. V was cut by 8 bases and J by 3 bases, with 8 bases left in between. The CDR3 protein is CASGVHYNEQFF. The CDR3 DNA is TGTGCCAGCGGAGTCCACTACAATGAGCAGTTCTTC.

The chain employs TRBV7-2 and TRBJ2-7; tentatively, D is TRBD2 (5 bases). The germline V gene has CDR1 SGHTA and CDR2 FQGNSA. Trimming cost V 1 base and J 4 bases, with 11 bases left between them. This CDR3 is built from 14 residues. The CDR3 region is CASSLGFSVYEQYF. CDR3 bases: TGTGCCAGCAGCTTAGGTTTTAGCGTTTACGAGCAGTACTTC.

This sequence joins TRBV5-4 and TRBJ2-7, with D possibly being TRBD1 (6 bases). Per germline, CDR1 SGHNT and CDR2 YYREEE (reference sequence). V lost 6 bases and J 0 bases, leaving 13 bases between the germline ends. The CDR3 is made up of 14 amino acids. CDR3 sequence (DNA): TGTGCCAGCACCCCCGGGACACCCTCCTACGAGCAGTACTTC. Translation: CASTPGTPSYEQYF.

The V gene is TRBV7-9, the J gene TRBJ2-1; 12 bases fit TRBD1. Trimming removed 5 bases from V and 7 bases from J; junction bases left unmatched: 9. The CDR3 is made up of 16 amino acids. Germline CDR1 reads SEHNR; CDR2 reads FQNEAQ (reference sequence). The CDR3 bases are TGTGCCAGCAGCCCCGGGACAGGGGGCCAAGGAAATGAGCAGTTCTTC. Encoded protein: CASSPGTGGQGNEQFF.

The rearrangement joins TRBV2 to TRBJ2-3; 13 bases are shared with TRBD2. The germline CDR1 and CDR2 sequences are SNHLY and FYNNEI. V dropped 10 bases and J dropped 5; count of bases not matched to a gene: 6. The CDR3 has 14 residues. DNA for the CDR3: TGTGCCATCTGGACTAGCGGGAGTGAAGATACGCAGTATTTT. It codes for CAIWTSGSEDTQYF.

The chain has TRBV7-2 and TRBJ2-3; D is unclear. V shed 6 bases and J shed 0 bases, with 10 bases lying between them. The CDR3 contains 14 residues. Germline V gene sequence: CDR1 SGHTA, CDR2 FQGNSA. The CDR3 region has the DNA TGTGCCAGCAGTTCGACATCTAGCACAGATACGCAGTATTTT. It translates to CASSSTSSTDTQYF.

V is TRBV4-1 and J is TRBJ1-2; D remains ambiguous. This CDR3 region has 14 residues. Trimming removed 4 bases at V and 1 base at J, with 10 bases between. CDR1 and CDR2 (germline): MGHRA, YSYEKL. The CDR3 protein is CASSLVGDNYGYTF. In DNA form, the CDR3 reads TGCGCCAGCAGCCTCGTCGGGGATAACTATGGCTACACCTTC.

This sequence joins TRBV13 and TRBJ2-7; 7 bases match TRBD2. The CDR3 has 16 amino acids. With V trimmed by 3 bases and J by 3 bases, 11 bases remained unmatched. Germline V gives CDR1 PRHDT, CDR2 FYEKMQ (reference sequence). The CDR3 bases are TGTGCCAGCAGCTTGGGCCCGGGGGGTCTAGGCTACGAGCAGTACTTC. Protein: CASSLGPGGLGYEQYF.

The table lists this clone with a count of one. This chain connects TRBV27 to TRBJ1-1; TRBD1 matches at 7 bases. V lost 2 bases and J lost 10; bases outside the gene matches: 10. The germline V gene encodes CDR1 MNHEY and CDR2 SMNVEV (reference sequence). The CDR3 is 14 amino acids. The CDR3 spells CASSLTAVRGGAFF. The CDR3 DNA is TGTGCCAGCAGTTTAACGGCGGTCAGGGGGGGAGCTTTCTTT.